The TCR beta chain described here comes from a study of T cell responses to AZD1222 COVID-19 vaccine. The sample holds one count of this clone. Its antigen remains unknown. Study-wide findings and caveats: Among vaccine-associated CD4 TCRs, coverage spanned spike, with dominance at 160-218 and 743-854. As reported, nearly half of all spike-specific TCRs target variant regions that are unmutated. None of the repertoires were sampled until the peak T cell response had passed. Donors were chiefly white British, with a greater number of females, and clonal diversity was perhaps underestimated.

The CDR3 contains 13 residues. Between the trimmed V and J ends, which lost 7 bases and 0 bases, there was a span of 7 bases. The germline CDR1 and CDR2 sequences are LNHDA and SQIVND (reference sequence). Measured with immunoSEQ multiplex PCR; TCRdb has only the in-frame clones, and not every one. Seen here are some 150,000 clones, about 93% observed once, and the top ten hold over 8%. Sequencing used peripheral blood, obtained on day 0 of AZD1222 vaccination. This receptor was obtained from an adult in good health. The rearrangement joins TRBV19 to TRBJ1-5; D is ambiguous. CDR3 residues: CASIKNSNQPQHF. CDR3 in DNA: TGTGCCAGTATCAAGAATAGCAATCAGCCCCAGCATTTT.